This T cell receptor (beta chain) derives from a study of CD8 T cells in ankylosing spondylitis. Each TCR beta library was made by quantitative 5'-RACE that incorporated molecular barcodes. Each CDR3 protein gets one entry after TCRdb re-called the 5' RACE reads with MiXCR. This sample has around 100,000 distinct CDR3 sequences; nearly 25% occur once, and the top ten carry approximately 13%. This clonotype was observed at least ten times. As yet, its antigen is unknown. Findings and caveats of the study: A TCR beta motif of about eight highly homologous variants appeared characteristic of ankylosing spondylitis blood.

V lost 6 bases and J 1 base, leaving 12 bases between the germline ends. Germline values: CDR1 SQVTM, CDR2 ANQGSEA. The CDR3 has 13 amino acids. The sequenced sample consisted of synovial fluid, either unsorted or a sorted T cell fraction (not recorded which). The chain carries TRBV29-1 and TRBJ1-1; tentatively, D is TRBD1 (6 bases). The clonotype originates from a male donor with ankylosing spondylitis. The DNA of the CDR3 is TGCAGCGTCCCCGGGACAACGAACACTGAAGCTTTCTTT. Translated: CSVPGTTNTEAFF.